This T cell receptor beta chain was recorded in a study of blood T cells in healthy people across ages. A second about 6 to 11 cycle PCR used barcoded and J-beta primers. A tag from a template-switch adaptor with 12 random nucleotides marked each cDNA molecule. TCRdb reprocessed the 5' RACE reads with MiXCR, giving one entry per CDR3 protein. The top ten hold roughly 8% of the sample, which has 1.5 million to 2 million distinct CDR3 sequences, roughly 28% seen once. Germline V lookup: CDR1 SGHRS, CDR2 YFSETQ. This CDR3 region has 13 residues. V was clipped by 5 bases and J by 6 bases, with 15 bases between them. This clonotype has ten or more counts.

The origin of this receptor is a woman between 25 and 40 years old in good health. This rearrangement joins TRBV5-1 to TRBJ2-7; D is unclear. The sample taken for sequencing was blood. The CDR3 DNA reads TGCGCCAGCAGGAGTACGACAACCAGCGAGCAGTACTTC. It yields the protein CASRSTTTSEQYF.